This T cell receptor (beta chain) was recorded in a study of shared clonotypes between healthy human individuals. Clones were read by immunoSEQ multiplex PCR, and TCRdb kept only the in-frame ones, dropping some. The profile shows millions of clones, more than 85% of them singletons. In its sample, this clone was seen once. Naive CD8 isolation took CD45RO-negative cells positively selected for CCR7 and excluded terminally differentiated effector memory CD45RA+ cells. In germline, CDR1 is KGHSH, CDR2 LQKENI. V lost 0 bases and J lost 3, with 9 bases in between. The CDR3 runs 15 residues. The V gene is TRBV18, the J gene TRBJ2-4; no firm D call. The clonotype was recovered from a man younger than 35 in good health. Some clones in this sample may be carry-over from other donors' samples. Sequenced sample: naive CD8+ T cells from PBMCs. The CDR3 reads CASSPPLWVKNIQYF. CDR3 coding DNA: TGTGCCAGCTCACCACCTCTGTGGGTCAAAAACATTCAGTACTTC.